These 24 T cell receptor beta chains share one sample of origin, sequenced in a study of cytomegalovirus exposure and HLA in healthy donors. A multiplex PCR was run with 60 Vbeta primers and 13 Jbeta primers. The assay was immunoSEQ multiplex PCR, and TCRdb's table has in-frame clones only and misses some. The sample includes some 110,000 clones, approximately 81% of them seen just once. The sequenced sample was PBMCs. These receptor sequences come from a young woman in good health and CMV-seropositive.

CDR3 amino acids: CAISVSPGQGERLRETQYF. The CDR3 bases are TGTGCCATCAGTGTTTCACCGGGACAGGGGGAGCGGTTGCGGGAGACCCAGTACTTC. This sequence joins TRBV10-3 and TRBJ2-5, with 11 bases lining up with TRBD1. J gave up 5 bases and V 4 bases, and 18 bases lay outside the gene matches. Per the germline V gene, CDR1 is ENHRY and CDR2 is SYGVKD. This CDR3 has 19 amino acids.

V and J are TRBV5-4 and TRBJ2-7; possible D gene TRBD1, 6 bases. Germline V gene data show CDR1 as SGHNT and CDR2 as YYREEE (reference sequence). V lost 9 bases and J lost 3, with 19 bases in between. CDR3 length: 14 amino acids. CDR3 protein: CATTTRGGSYEQYF. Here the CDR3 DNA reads TGTGCCACGACTACCAGGGGCGGTAGCTACGAGCAGTACTTC.

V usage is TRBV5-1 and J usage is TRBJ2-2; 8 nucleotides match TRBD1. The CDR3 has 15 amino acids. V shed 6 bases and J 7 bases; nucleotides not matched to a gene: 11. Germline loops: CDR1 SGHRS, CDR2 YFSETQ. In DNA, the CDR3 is TGCGCCAGCACTCTGGACAGGGTTGATGGCGGGGAGCTGTTTTTT. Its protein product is CASTLDRVDGGELFF. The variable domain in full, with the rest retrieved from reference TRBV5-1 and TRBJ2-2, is KAGVTQTPRYLIKTRGQQVTLSCSPISGHRSVSWYQQTPGQGLQFLFEYFSETQRNKGNFPGRFSGRQFSNSRSEMNVSTLELGDSALYLCASTLDRVDGGELFFGEGSRLTVL.

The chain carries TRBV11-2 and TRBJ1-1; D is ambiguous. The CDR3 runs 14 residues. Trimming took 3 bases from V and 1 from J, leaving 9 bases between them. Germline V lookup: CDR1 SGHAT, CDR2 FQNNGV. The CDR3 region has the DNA TGTGCCAGCAGCTTGAGACGGGGGAACACTGAAGCTTTCTTT. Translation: CASSLRRGNTEAFF. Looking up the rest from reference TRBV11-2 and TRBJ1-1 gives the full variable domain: EAGVAQSPRYKIIEKRQSVAFWCNPISGHATLYWYQQILGQGPKLLIQFQNNGVVDDSQLPKDRFSAERLKGVDSTLKIQPAKLEDSAVYLCASSLRRGNTEAFFGQGTRLTVV.

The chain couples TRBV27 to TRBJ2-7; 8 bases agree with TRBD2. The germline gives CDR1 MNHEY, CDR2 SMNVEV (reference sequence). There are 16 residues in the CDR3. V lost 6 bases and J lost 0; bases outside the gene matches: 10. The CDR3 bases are TGTGCCAGCAGGACTATACTAGCGGCTAGCTCCTACGAGCAGTACTTC. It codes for CASRTILAASSYEQYF.

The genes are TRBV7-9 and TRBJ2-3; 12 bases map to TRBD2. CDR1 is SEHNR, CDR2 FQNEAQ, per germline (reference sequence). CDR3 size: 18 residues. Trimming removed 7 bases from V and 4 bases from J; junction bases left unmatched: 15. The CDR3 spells CASTPGLAGLAIADTQYF. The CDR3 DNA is TGTGCCAGCACCCCGGGACTAGCGGGCCTTGCGATCGCAGATACGCAGTATTTT.

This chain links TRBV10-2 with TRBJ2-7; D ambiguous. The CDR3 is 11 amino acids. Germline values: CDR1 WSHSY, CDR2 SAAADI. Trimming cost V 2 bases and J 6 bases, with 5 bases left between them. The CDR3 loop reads CASSEGSEQYF. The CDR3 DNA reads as TGCGCCAGCAGTGAGGGTAGCGAGCAGTACTTC.

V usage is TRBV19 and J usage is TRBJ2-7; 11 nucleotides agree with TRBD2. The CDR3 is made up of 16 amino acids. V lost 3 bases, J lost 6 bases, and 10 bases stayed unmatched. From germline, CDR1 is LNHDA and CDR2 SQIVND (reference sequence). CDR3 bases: TGTGCCAGTAGTATCGGGGAACCGGGACTAGCGGCCGAGCAGTACTTC. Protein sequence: CASSIGEPGLAAEQYF. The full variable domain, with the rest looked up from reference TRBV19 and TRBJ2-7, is DGGITQSPKYLFRKEGQNVTLSCEQNLNHDAMYWYRQDPGQGLRLIYYSQIVNDFQKGDIAEGYSVSREKKESFPLTVTSAQKNPTAFYLCASSIGEPGLAAEQYFGPGTRLTVT.

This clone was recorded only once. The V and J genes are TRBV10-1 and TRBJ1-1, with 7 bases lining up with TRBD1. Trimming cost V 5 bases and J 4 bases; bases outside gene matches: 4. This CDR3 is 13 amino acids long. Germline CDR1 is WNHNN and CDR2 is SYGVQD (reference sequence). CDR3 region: CASSPQGVTEAFF. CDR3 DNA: TGCGCCAGCAGTCCGCAGGGGGTCACTGAAGCTTTCTTT.

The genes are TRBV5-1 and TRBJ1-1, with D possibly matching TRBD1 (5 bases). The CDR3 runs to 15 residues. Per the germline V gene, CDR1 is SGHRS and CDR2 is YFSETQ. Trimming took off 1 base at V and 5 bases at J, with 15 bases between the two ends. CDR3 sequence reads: CASSLNKQGRTEAFF. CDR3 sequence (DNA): TGCGCCAGCAGCTTGAATAAGCAGGGCAGAACTGAAGCTTTCTTT.

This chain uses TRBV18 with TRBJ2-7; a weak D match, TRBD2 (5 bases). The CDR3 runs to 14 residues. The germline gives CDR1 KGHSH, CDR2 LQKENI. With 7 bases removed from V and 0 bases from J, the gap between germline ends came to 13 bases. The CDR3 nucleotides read TGTGCCAGCTTCTCGGGTAGCGCCTCCTACGAGCAGTACTTC. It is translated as CASFSGSASYEQYF.

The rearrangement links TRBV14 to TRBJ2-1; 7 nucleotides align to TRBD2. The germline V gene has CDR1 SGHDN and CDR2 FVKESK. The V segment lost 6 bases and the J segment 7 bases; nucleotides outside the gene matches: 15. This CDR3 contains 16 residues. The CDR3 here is CASRKEGASGPNEQFF. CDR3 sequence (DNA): TGTGCCAGCAGGAAAGAAGGGGCTAGCGGCCCTAATGAGCAGTTCTTC. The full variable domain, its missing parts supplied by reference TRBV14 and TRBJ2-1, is EAGVTQFPSHSVIEKGQTVTLRCDPISGHDNLYWYRRVMGKEIKFLLHFVKESKQDESGMPNNRFLAERTGGTYSTLKVQPAELEDSGVYFCASRKEGASGPNEQFFGPGTRLTVL.

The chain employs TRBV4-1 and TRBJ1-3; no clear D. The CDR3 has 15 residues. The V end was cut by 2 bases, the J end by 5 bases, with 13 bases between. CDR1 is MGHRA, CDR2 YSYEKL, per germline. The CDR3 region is CASSQKRRGRNTIYF. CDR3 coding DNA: TGCGCCAGCAGCCAAAAGCGTCGTGGAAGAAACACCATATATTTT.

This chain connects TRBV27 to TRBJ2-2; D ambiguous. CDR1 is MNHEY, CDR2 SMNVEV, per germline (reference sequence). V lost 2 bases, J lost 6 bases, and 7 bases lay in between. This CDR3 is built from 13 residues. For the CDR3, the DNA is TGTGCCAGCAGTTTACTGATAGCCGGGGAGCTGTTTTTT. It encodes CASSLLIAGELFF.

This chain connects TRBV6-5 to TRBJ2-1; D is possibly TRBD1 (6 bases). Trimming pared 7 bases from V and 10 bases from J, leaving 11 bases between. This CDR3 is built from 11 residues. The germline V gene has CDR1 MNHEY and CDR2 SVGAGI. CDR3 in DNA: TGTGCCAGCACTGTCGACAGGGAGCAGTTCTTC. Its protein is CASTVDREQFF.

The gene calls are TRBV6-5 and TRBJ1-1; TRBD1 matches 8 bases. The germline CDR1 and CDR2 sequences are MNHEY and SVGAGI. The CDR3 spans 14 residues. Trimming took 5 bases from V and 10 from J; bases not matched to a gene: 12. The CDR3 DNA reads TGTGCCAGCAGTGACAGGGGAGGACTTCTTGGAGCTTTCTTT. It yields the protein CASSDRGGLLGAFF.

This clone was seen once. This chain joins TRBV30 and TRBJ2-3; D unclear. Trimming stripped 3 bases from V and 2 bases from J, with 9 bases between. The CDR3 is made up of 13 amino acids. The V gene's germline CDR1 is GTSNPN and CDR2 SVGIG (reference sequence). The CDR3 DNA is TGTGCCTGGAGCCCATTCCCCACAGATACGCAGTATTTT. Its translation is CAWSPFPTDTQYF.

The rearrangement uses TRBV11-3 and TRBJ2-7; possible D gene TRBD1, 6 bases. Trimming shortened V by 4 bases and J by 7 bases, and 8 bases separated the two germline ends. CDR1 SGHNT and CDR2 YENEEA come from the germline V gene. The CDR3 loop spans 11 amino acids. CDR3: CASSSQGEQYF. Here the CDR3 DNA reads TGTGCCAGCAGCTCTCAGGGGGAGCAGTACTTC.

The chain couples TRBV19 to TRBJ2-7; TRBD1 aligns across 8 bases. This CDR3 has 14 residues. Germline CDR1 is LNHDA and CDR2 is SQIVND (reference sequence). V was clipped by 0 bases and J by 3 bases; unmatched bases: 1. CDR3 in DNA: TGTGCCAGTAGTATAGATGGACAGGGCTACGAGCAGTACTTC. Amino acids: CASSIDGQGYEQYF.

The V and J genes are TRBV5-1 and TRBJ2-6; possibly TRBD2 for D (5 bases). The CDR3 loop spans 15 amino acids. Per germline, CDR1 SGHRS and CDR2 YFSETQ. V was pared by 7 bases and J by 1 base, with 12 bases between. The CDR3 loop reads CASSSSGSGANVLTF. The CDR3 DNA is TGCGCCAGCTCGTCAAGCGGTTCTGGGGCCAACGTCCTGACTTTC.

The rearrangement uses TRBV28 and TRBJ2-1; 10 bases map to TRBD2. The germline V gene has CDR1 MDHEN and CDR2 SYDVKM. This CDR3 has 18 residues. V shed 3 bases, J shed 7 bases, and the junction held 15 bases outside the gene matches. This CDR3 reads CASSFVTSGEGTGNEQFF. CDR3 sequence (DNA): TGTGCCAGCAGTTTTGTTACTAGCGGGGAGGGGACGGGAAATGAGCAGTTCTTC.

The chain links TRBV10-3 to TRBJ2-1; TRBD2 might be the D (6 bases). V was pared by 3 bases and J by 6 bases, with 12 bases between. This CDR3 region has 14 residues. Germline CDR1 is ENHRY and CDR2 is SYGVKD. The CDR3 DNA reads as TGTGCCATCAGTGATTCGGGGGACGGCAATGAGCAGTTCTTC. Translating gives CAISDSGDGNEQFF.

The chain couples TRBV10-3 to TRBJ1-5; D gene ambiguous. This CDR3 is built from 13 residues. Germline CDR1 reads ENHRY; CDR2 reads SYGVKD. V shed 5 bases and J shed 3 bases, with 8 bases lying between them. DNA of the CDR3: TGTGCCATCAGTCTAGATTACAATCAGCCCCAGCATTTT. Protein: CAISLDYNQPQHF.

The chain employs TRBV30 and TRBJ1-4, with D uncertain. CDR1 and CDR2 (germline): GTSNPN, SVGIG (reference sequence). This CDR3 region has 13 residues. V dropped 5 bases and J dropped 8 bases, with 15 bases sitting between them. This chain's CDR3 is CAWDTTLGEKLFF. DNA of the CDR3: TGTGCCTGGGACACGACGCTCGGCGAAAAACTGTTTTTT. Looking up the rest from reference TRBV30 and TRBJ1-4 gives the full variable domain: SQTIHQWPATLVQPVGSPLSLECTVEGTSNPNLYWYRQAAGRGLQLLFYSVGIGQISSEVPQNLSASRPQDRQFILSSKKLLLSDSGFYLCAWDTTLGEKLFFGSGTQLSVL.